This entry is about one TCR beta chain. The data stem from a study of blood T cell repertoires in COVID-19. Overall study context: Acute-phase and convalescent COVID-19 samples originated in the United States, Italy and Spain. Sources were T cells, B-cell-depleted T cells, or PBMCs; the material itself was cDNA or gDNA.

Original processing methods: Amplifying reference gene primers gave estimates of nucleated cell counts. The table came from immunoSEQ multiplex PCR; TCRdb's copy has only in-frame clones and leaves some out. Clone size and V and J calls were adopted from that table, with D and trimming inferred from the DNA. The table lists 350,000 to 500,000 clones, roughly 90% of them singletons, with 0.7% to 1% in the top ten. Followed over time, Seattle patients had been enrolled while infection was active. J lost 4 bases, V lost 4 bases, and 5 bases had no gene match. The CDR3 loop spans 14 amino acids. The germline CDR1 and CDR2 sequences are LGHDT and YNNKEL (reference sequence).

Sequencing input: peripheral blood. The receptor comes from a man between 18 and 35 years old with COVID-19, enrolled during active disease. This chain uses TRBV3-1 (or the pseudogene TRBV3-2) with TRBJ2-5; 8 nucleotides line up with TRBD2. CDR3 amino acids: CASSPFRGGETQYF. DNA of the CDR3: TGTGCCAGCAGCCCCTTCCGGGGGGGAGAGACCCAGTACTTC.